The T cell receptor (beta chain) under discussion was sequenced for a study of T cells after yellow fever vaccination. Study summary: Low-cell-number fractions were prepared with SMART-Seq v4 Ultra Low Input.

The CDR3 runs to 16 residues. The germline V gene encodes CDR1 DFQATT and CDR2 SNEGSKA (reference sequence). V lost 0 bases, J lost 7 bases, and 11 bases stayed unmatched. TCRdb redid the calling of the 5' RACE reads with MiXCR, one entry per CDR3 protein. The table lists hundreds of thousands of distinct CDR3 sequences, 9% to 15% of them singletons. The table lists this clonotype with a few counts. Its antigen remains unidentified. General observations from the study: The booster saw the reappearance of most primary-vaccination clones (around 96% CD4, 70% to 90% CD8). The secondary response showed a weaker magnitude and a faster peak, day 5 versus 15.

The genes are TRBV20-1 and TRBJ2-1, with 8 bases aligning to TRBD2. The sample in question was PBMCs, obtained on the day of the yellow fever booster vaccination. This clonotype originated in a man under 40 who received the YFV17D yellow fever vaccine. Here the CDR3 reads CSARDPEREMGNEQFF. Written as DNA, the CDR3 is TGCAGTGCTAGAGATCCGGAGCGGGAGATGGGGAATGAGCAGTTCTTC.